This T cell receptor (beta chain) appears in the sequencing data of a study of cytomegalovirus exposure and HLA in healthy donors. Study-wide points: Researchers counted 164 TCR beta chains as cytomegalovirus-associated. In most subjects, TCR beta sequences reportedly gave accurate predictions of HLA-A and HLA-B alleles. Per a later analysis, HLA-associated TCR beta chains showed more clonal expansion than other, equally common TCR beta chains.

PCR primers comprised 60 Vbeta and 13 Jbeta primers. The protocol was immunoSEQ multiplex PCR, while the TCRdb copy is restricted to in-frame clones and leaves out a portion. Of 100,000 or so clones listed, about 78% are singletons. On this clone: Its antigen is not identified.

CDR3 length equals 14 residues. The germline CDR1 and CDR2 sequences are SEHNR and FQNEAQ (reference sequence). V shed 5 bases and J 5 bases; nucleotides not matched to a gene: 7. The specimen was PBMCs. The source of this sequence is a young man in good health and CMV-seronegative. The rearrangement joins TRBV7-9 to TRBJ1-1, with 8 bases identical to TRBD1. The CDR3: CASSLTGAGTEAFF. The CDR3 DNA is TGTGCCAGCAGCCTGACAGGGGCGGGAACTGAAGCTTTCTTT.